Shown below are 11 T cell receptor beta chains from a single sample sequenced in a study of monozygotic twins with inflammatory bowel disease. TCRdb processed the 5' RACE reads again and assigns one entry to each CDR3 protein, with no DNA. This repertoire includes about 210,000 distinct CDR3 sequences. The specimen was blood. The receptors here all came from a human donor with ulcerative colitis or Crohn's disease, or a healthy co-twin of an affected twin (not recorded which).

The chain has TRBV19 and TRBJ1-2. Per germline, CDR1 LNHDA and CDR2 SQIVND (reference sequence). This CDR3 is built from 12 residues. CDR3 residues: CASSMSPGGYTF.

V usage is TRBV12-3 or TRBV12-4 and J usage is TRBJ2-1; the D call of TRBD1 rests on TCRdb alone, since no DNA is present to check it. CDR3 length equals 14 residues. CDR3 amino acids: CATRPGQGDNEQFF.

The rearrangement joins TRBV7-9 to TRBJ1-3. CDR1 and CDR2 from the germline V gene are SEHNR and FQNEAQ (reference sequence). The CDR3 contains 14 residues. CDR3: CASPTRDSGNTIYF.

The chain couples TRBV5-5 to TRBJ1-2; the TCRdb call, TRBD1, lacks DNA for checking. CDR1 and CDR2 (germline): SGHKS, YYEKEE (reference sequence). CDR3 length: 16 amino acids. The CDR3: CASSLGGQQVNYGYTF. Combining the CDR3 with reference TRBV5-5 and TRBJ1-2 gives the whole variable domain DAGVTQSPTHLIKTRGQQVTLRCSPISGHKSVSWYQQVLGQGPQFIFQYYEKEERGRGNFPDRFSARQFPNYSSELNVNALLLGDSALYLCASSLGGQQVNYGYTFGSGTRLTVV.

The J gene is TRBJ1-1, the V gene TRBV4-2. Germline V gene sequence: CDR1 LGHNA, CDR2 YNFKEQ. The CDR3 has 16 residues. The CDR3 is CASSPPVWRTVTEAFF.

This chain uses TRBV10-3 with TRBJ1-1; as DNA is missing, the TRBD1 call by TCRdb cannot be tested. Germline V lookup: CDR1 ENHRY, CDR2 SYGVKD. The CDR3 covers 16 residues. Here the CDR3 reads CAISEQGAWMNTEAFF.

V gene TRBV5-1 combines with J gene TRBJ2-1. CDR3 size: 13 residues. CDR1 and CDR2 from the germline V gene are SGHRS and YFSETQ. This chain's CDR3 is CASSLAGPHEQFF.

The V gene is TRBV13, the J gene TRBJ1-1; TCRdb's assignment of TRBD1 cannot be checked, as there is no DNA. The CDR3 runs 15 residues. Germline loops: CDR1 PRHDT, CDR2 FYEKMQ (reference sequence). The CDR3 is CASSSRQIPNTEAFF.

The CDR3 sequence: CASSQAGQGAGNSPLHF. The V and J genes are TRBV4-2 and TRBJ1-6; TCRdb's D call, TRBD1, is unchecked because there is no DNA. The CDR3 length is 17 residues. CDR1 and CDR2 from the germline V gene are LGHNA and YNFKEQ.

The chain employs TRBV20-1 and TRBJ1-2; TCRdb calls TRBD1, which cannot be checked without DNA. The germline CDR1 and CDR2 sequences are DFQATT and SNEGSKA (reference sequence). The CDR3 runs to 13 residues. The CDR3 sequence is CSARRGLVDGYTF.

The genes are TRBV20-1 and TRBJ2-3; TCRdb proposes TRBD1, but this gene call is untestable without DNA. Germline CDR1 and CDR2: DFQATT and SNEGSKA (reference sequence). The CDR3 has 13 residues. Here the CDR3 reads CSARRGRTDTQYF.